This T cell receptor (beta chain) originates from a study of molecular identifiers for immune sequencing clone quantification. This clonotype has at least ten counts. Its antigen remains unidentified. Germline CDR1 is DFQATT and CDR2 is SNEGSKA (reference sequence). This CDR3 has 14 amino acids. Each library that profiled naive CD8 cells came from roughly 20,000 to 1,000,000 sorted cells with 10%, 30% or 50% RNA. CD8+CD4-CCR7+CD45RA+ sorting gave the naive CD8 T cells. The study's findings and limits: In naive cells, under 1% of molecules belonged to clones above 20 RNA copies, against over 98% in effector cells.

In preparing bulk TCR libraries, previously described methods and listed TCR primers were used. TCRdb re-analysed the PCR reads in MiXCR, keeping a single row per CDR3 protein. This repertoire shows tens of thousands of distinct CDR3 sequences, 20% to 25% found once; its top ten account for around 0.97%. This receptor was taken from a human donor in good health. Some libraries in this study had Jurkat cell RNA spiked in. The rearrangement uses TRBV20-1 and TRBJ1-1; the D gene is possibly TRBD1 (5 bases). Specimen: naive CD8+ T cells from blood, with Jurkat cell RNA spiked in. Subset meaning: FACS-sorted CD8+CD4-CCR7+CD45RA+ naive T cells. The DNA of the CDR3 is TGCAGCTTGATCAGGGACTCATTGAACACTGAAGCTTTCTTT. Amino acids: CSLIRDSLNTEAFF.